This TCR beta chain was captured in a study of shared clonotypes between healthy human individuals. Cells designated naive CD8 were CD45RO-negative and were positively selected for CCR7, with terminally differentiated effector memory CD45RA+ cells excluded. V lost 2 bases, J lost 0 bases, and 9 bases lay in between. The germline V gene has CDR1 MDHEN and CDR2 SYDVKM. This CDR3 is built from 15 residues. Data came from immunoSEQ multiplex PCR; TCRdb stores just in-frame clones and leaves some out. The table has approximately 600,000 clones, 90% to 95% seen once. The chain is built from TRBV28 and TRBJ2-3; D remains ambiguous. The receptor was derived from a woman aged 25 to 45 in good health. Sequenced input: naive CD8+ T cells sorted from blood. CDR3 loop: CASSLLSYSTDTQYF. CDR3 coding DNA: TGTGCCAGCAGTTTACTCTCCTATAGCACAGATACGCAGTATTTT.